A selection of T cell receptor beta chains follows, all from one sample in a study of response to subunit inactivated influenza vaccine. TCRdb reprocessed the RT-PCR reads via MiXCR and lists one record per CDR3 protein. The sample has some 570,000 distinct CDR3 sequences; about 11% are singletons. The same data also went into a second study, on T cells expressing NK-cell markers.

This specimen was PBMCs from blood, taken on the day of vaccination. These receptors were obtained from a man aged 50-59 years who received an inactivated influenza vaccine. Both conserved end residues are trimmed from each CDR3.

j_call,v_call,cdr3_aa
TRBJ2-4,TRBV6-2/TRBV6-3,ASSRTSGGKNIQY
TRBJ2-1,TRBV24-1,ATSDFDGIKNNEQF
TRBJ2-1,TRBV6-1,ASITLLARGAHEQF
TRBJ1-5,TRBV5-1,ASSLEVDQPQH
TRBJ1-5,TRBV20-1,SAGRPTGVQPQH
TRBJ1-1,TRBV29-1,SARTGGGTEAF
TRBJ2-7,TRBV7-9,ASSVTFYEQY
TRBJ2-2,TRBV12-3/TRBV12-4,ASSLYETPGELF
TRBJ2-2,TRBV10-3,ATGERDGELF
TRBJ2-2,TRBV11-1,ASSPGGWGRNTGELF
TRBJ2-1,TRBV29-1,SMRLRLAGVGDEQF